Detailed here is one T cell receptor (beta chain). Sequenced by immunoSEQ multiplex PCR; TCRdb stores in-frame clones only, minus some. The sample shows fewer than 150,000 clones, roughly 90% of them seen only once. This record comes from a study of control samples from healthy donors and cancer patients. V was cut by 5 bases and J by 3 bases, with 17 bases left in between. This CDR3 region has 15 residues. Looked up from germline, CDR1 is MNHEY and CDR2 is SMNVEV (reference sequence). This receptor was obtained from a woman aged 18-29 years in good health. The sequencing input was blood. The chain carries TRBV27 and TRBJ2-7; a weak D match, TRBD2 (6 bases). CDR3 DNA: TGTGCCAGCAGTCCGACTAGTGTGGGTTTCTACGAGCAGTACTTC. Amino acids: CASSPTSVGFYEQYF.